These 11 T cell receptor beta chains came from one sample sequenced in a study of blood T cell repertoires in COVID-19. Data came from immunoSEQ multiplex PCR; TCRdb stores just in-frame clones and leaves some out. In the table there are about 280,000 clones, over 75% of which are singletons. The sample consisted of peripheral blood. The source of these receptors is a middle-aged man with active or convalescent COVID-19.

V and J are TRBV5-1 and TRBJ1-1, with 11 bases aligning to TRBD1. The ends lost 1 base at V and 6 bases at J; junction bases unmatched: 5. The CDR3 is 15 amino acids. CDR1 is SGHRS and CDR2 is YFSETQ in the germline V gene. The CDR3 sequence is CASSLTDRGRSEAFF. CDR3 coding DNA: TGCGCCAGCAGCTTGACGGACAGGGGGCGGTCTGAAGCTTTCTTT.

The DNA of the CDR3 is TGTGCCACCAGTGATCCCACTAGCGCCAACAATGAGCAGTTCTTC. It specifies CATSDPTSANNEQFF. The rearrangement joins TRBV24-1 to TRBJ2-1, with 7 bases identical to TRBD2. Germline V gene lookup returns CDR1 KGHDR and CDR2 SFDVKD. With V trimmed by 3 bases and J by 5 bases, 6 bases remained unmatched. The CDR3 is 15 residues long.

This sequence joins TRBV25-1 and TRBJ1-6; 10 bases match TRBD1. Per germline, CDR1 MGHDK and CDR2 SYGVNS. The CDR3 totals 16 residues. V gave up 0 bases and J gave up 10 bases; unmatched junction bases: 6. This CDR3 is CASSEYDRGLRSPLHF. In nucleotides, the CDR3 is TGTGCCAGCAGTGAATATGACAGGGGGCTACGGTCACCCCTCCACTTT.

This chain connects TRBV7-8 to TRBJ1-4; D is unresolved. Germline V CDR1 and CDR2: SGHVS, FQNEAQ. The CDR3 is made up of 14 amino acids. V lost 5 bases and J lost 7, with 14 bases in between. CDR3 in DNA: TGTGCCAGCAGCAGCCCTAGTTCAGCTGAAAAACTGTTTTTT. This sequence encodes CASSSPSSAEKLFF.

The V call is TRBV5-1, the J call TRBJ2-1; 7 nucleotides line up with TRBD2. The V gene end was trimmed by 4 bases and the J gene end by 7 bases; junction bases not matched to a gene: 11. CDR1 and CDR2 from the germline V gene are SGHRS and YFSETQ. The CDR3 has 15 amino acids. CDR3 region: CASSHGLVSLNEQFF. The CDR3 nucleotides are TGCGCCAGCAGCCATGGACTAGTTTCCCTAAATGAGCAGTTCTTC.

The J gene is TRBJ2-1, the V gene TRBV2; 10 nucleotides agree with TRBD2. Germline trimming cut 4 bases from V and 10 bases from J; bases unmatched to any gene: 7. Germline loops: CDR1 SNHLY, CDR2 FYNNEI. The CDR3 is 14 residues long. CDR3 sequence (DNA): TGTGCCAGCAGTGGACTAGCGGGTCCTCAGGAGCAGTTCTTC. It is translated as CASSGLAGPQEQFF.

This clone was observed once. The chain recombines TRBV9 with TRBJ2-3; no firm D call. V was clipped by 0 bases and J by 2 bases, with 7 bases between them. The CDR3 length is 14 residues. In germline, CDR1 is SGDLS, CDR2 YYNGEE. CDR3 in amino acids: CASSVGGNTDTQYF. As DNA, the CDR3 is TGTGCCAGCAGCGTAGGAGGCAACACAGATACGCAGTATTTT.

The chain links TRBV7-2 to TRBJ2-5; 11 nucleotides align to TRBD2. V dropped 5 bases and J dropped 3; count of bases not matched to a gene: 2. The CDR3 runs 14 residues. Per germline, CDR1 SGHTA and CDR2 FQGNSA. CDR3 in DNA: TGTGCCAGCAGCCCGGGACTAGCGGAAGAGACCCAGTACTTC. Translated: CASSPGLAEETQYF.

Only a few counts were recorded for this clone. J is TRBJ1-3 and V is TRBV4-1, with no clear D. The CDR3 loop spans 16 amino acids. The V end was cut by 2 bases, the J end by 0 bases, with 11 bases between. Germline lookup yields CDR1 MGHRA and CDR2 YSYEKL. DNA of the CDR3: TGCGCCAGCAGCCAACCGGGGTTACTCTCTGGAAACACCATATATTTT. Its protein product is CASSQPGLLSGNTIYF.

The chain links TRBV28 to TRBJ2-7; TRBD2 matches at 7 bases. The germline gives CDR1 MDHEN, CDR2 SYDVKM. The CDR3 loop spans 12 amino acids. Unmatched junction bases numbered 3, after V lost 8 bases and J lost 2 bases. The CDR3 spells CASSRGAYEQYF. The CDR3 bases are TGTGCCAGCTCTCGGGGGGCCTACGAGCAGTACTTC.

The rearrangement uses TRBV18 and TRBJ2-1; D possibly corresponds to TRBD2 (6 bases). Germline V gene lookup returns CDR1 KGHSH and CDR2 LQKENI. This CDR3 is built from 16 residues. V was clipped by 3 bases and J by 9 bases, with 21 bases between them. CDR3 DNA sequence: TGTGCCAGCTCACCTTACGACGGGAGAATCGGGGGTGAGCAGTTCTTC. This encodes CASSPYDGRIGGEQFF.